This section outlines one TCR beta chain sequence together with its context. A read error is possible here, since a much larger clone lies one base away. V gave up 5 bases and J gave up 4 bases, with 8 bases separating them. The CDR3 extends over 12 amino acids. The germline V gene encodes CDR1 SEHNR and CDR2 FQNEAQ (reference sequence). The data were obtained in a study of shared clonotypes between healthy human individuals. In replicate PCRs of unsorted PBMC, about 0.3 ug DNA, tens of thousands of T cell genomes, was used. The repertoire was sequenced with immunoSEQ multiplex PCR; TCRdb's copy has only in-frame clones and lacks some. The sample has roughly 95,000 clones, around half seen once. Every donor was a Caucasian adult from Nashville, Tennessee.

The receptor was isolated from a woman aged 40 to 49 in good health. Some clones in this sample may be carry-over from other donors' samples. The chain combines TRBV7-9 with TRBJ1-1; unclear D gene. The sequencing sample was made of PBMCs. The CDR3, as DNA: TGTGCCAGCAGCACCGGACCCACTGAAGCTTTCTTT. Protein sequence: CASSTGPTEAFF.